This TCR beta chain was sequenced in a study of T cells in localized non-small cell lung cancer. The protocol was immunoSEQ multiplex PCR, while the TCRdb copy is restricted to in-frame clones and leaves out a portion. This table has about 23,000 clones, more than 85% appearing once. Notes on the study in general: Heterogeneity remains possible, as sequencing covered one tumor region only. There were a median around 53 of the top 100 tumor clones appearing in adjacent lung.

This clone occurred once. Its antigen is currently unknown. Sequenced here: peripheral blood, sampled before any cancer treatment. This TCR came from a male donor at least 60 years old with stage I squamous cell lung carcinoma.

The CDR3 DNA follows: TGTGCCAGCAAAACGGGACTCTCTGGAAACACCATATATTTT. Encoded protein: CASKTGLSGNTIYF. The rearrangement uses TRBV5-6 and TRBJ1-3, with a tentative D call TRBD1 (5 bases). The CDR3 spans 14 residues. V was clipped by 6 bases and J by 0 bases, with 10 bases between them. In germline, CDR1 is SGHDT, CDR2 YYEEEE.